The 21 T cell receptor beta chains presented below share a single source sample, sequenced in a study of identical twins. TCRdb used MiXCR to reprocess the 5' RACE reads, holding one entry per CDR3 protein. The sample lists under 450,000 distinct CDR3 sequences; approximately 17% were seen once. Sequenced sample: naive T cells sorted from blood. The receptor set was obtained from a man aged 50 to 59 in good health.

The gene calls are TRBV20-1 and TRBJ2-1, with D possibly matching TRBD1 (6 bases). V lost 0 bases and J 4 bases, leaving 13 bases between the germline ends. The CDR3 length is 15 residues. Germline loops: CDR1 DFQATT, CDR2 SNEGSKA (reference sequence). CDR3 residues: CSARDPQGLYNEQFF. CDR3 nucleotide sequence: TGCAGTGCTAGAGATCCACAGGGTCTATACAATGAGCAGTTCTTC.

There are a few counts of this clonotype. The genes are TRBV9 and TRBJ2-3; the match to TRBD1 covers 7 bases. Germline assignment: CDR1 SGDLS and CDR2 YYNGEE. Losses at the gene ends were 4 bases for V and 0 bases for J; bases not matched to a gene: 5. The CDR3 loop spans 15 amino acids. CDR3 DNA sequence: TGTGCCAGCAGCACGAGCAGGGGGAGCACAGATACGCAGTATTTT. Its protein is CASSTSRGSTDTQYF. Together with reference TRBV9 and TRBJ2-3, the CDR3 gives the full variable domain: DSGVTQTPKHLITATGQRVTLRCSPRSGDLSVYWYQQSLDQGLQFLIQYYNGEERAKGNILERFSAQQFPDLHSELNLSSLELGDSALYFCASSTSRGSTDTQYFGPGTRLTVL.

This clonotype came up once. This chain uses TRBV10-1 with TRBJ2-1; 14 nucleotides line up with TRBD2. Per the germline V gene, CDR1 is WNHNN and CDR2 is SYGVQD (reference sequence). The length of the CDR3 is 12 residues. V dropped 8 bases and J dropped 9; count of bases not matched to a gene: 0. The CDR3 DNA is TGCGCCAGCGGGACTAGCGGGAGTGAGCAGTTCTTC. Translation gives CASGTSGSEQFF.

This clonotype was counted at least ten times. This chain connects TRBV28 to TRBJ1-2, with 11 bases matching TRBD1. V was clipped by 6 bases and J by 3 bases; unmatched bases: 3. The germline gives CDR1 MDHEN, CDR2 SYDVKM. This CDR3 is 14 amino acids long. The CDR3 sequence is CASRGTGGHYGYTF. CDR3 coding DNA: TGTGCCAGCAGGGGGACAGGGGGACACTATGGCTACACCTTC.

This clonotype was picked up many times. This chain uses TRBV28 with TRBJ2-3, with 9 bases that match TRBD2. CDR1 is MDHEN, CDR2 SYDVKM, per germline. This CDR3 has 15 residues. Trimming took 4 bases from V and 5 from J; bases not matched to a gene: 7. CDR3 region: CASSYGGRARDTQYF. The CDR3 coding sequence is TGTGCCAGCAGTTACGGCGGGAGGGCCAGAGATACGCAGTATTTT.

The CDR3 DNA reads TGCGCCAGCAGCCAAGATTGGTTTGGGCAGGGGGCCGACGAGCAGTACTTC. Translating gives CASSQDWFGQGADEQYF. J is TRBJ2-7 and V is TRBV4-1; 8 positions agree with TRBD1. Trimming at V came to 0 bases and at J to 5 bases, leaving 12 bases not matched to a gene. Per the germline V gene, CDR1 is MGHRA and CDR2 is YSYEKL. This CDR3 has 17 amino acids.

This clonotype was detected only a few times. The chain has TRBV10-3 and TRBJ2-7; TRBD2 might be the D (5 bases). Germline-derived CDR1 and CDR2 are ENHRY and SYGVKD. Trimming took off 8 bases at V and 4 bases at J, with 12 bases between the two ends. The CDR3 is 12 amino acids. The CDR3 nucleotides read TGTGCCATCTCTCGGGAACAGTACGAGCAGTACTTC. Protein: CAISREQYEQYF.

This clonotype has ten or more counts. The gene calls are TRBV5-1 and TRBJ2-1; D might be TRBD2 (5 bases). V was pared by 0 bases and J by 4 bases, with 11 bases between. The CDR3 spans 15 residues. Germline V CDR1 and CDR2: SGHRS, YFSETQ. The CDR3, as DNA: TGCGCCAGCAGCTTGGCCGGTGGACTGTACAATGAGCAGTTCTTC. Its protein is CASSLAGGLYNEQFF.

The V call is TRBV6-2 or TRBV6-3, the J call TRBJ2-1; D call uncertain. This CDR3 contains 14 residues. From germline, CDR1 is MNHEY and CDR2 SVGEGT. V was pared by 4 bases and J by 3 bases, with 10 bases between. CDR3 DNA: TGTGCCAGCAGTTCATGGACCTACTACAATGAGCAGTTCTTC. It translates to CASSSWTYYNEQFF.

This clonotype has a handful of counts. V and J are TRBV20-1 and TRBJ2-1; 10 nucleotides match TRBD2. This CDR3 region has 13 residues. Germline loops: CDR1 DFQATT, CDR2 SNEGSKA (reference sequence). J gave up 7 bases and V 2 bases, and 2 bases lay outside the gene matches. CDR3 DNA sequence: TGCAGTGCTAGAAGCGGGAGGGGGAATGAGCAGTTCTTC. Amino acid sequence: CSARSGRGNEQFF.

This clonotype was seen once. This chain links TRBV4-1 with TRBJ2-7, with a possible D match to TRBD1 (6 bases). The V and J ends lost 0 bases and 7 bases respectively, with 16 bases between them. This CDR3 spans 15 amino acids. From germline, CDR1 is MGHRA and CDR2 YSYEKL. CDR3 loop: CASSQESGAPREQYF. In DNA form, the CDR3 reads TGCGCCAGCAGCCAAGAGTCAGGGGCTCCGAGGGAGCAGTACTTC.

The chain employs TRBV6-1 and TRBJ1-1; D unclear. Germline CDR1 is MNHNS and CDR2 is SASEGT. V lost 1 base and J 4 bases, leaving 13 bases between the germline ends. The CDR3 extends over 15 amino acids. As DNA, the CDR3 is TGTGCCAGCAGTGAAGAGGAGGGCGCAGGCACTGAAGCTTTCTTT. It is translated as CASSEEEGAGTEAFF.

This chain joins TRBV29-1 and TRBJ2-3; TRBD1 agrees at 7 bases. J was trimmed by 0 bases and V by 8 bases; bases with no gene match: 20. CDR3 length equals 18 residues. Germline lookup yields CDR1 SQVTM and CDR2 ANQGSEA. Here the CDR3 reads CSFGQDLLGGPSTDTQYF. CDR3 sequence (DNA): TGCAGCTTCGGACAGGACCTACTAGGGGGTCCTAGCACAGATACGCAGTATTTT.

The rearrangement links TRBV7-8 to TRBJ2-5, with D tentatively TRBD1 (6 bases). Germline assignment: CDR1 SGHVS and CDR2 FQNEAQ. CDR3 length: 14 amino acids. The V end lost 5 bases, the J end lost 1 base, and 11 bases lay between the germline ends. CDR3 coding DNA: TGTGCCAGCAGCCCTGGACAGACCCAAGAGACCCAGTACTTC. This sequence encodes CASSPGQTQETQYF.

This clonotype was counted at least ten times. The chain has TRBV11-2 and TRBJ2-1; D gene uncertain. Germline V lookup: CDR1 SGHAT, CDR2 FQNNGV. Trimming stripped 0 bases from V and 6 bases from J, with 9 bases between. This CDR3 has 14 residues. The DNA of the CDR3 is TGTGCCAGCAGCTTAGATAGGGTGAGCAATGAGCAGTTCTTC. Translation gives CASSLDRVSNEQFF.

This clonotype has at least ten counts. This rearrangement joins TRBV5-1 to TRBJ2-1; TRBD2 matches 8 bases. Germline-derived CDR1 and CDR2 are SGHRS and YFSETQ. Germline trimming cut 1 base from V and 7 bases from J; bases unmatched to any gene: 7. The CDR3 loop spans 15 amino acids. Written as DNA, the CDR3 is TGCGCCAGCAGCTTGCCGGGGGGGGCTATGAATGAGCAGTTCTTC. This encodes CASSLPGGAMNEQFF.

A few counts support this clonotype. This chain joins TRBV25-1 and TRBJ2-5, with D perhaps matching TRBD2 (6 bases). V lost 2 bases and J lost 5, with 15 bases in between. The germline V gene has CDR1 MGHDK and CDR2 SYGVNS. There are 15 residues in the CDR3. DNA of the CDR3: TGTGCCAGCAGTGAAGATTTCGCAGGGAGGGAGACCCAGTACTTC. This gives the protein CASSEDFAGRETQYF. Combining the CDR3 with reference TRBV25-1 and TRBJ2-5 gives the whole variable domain EADIYQTPRYLVIGTGKKITLECSQTMGHDKMYWYQQDPGMELHLIHYSYGVNSTEKGDLSSESTVSRIRTEHFPLTLESARPSHTSQYLCASSEDFAGRETQYFGPGTRLLVL.

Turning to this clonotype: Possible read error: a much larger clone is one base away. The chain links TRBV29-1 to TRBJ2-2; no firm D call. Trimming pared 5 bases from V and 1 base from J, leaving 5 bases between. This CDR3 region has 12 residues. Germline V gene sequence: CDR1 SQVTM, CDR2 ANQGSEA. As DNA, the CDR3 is TGCAGCGTTTGGGGGAACACCGGGGAGCTGTTTTTT. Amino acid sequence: CSVWGNTGELFF.

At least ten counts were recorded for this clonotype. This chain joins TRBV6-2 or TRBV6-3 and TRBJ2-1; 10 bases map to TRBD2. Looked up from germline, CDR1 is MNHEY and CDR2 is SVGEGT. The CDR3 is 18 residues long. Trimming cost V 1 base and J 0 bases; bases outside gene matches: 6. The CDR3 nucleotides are TGTGCCAGCAGTTACTTAGCGGCTAGCGGGAGCTCCTACAATGAGCAGTTCTTC. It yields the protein CASSYLAASGSSYNEQFF.

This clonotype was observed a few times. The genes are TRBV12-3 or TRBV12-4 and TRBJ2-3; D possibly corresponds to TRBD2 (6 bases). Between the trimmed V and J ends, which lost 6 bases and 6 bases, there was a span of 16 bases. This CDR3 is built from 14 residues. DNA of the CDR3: TGTGCCAGCAGCCCCAGGCGGGGCTCGGATACGCAGTATTTT. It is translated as CASSPRRGSDTQYF.

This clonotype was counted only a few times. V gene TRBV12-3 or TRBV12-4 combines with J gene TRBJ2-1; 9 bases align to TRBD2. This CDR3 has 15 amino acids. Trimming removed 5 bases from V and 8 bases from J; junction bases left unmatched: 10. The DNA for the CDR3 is TGTGCCAGCAGTCCTCTTGGCGGGAGGGCCTATGAGCAGTTCTTC. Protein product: CASSPLGGRAYEQFF.